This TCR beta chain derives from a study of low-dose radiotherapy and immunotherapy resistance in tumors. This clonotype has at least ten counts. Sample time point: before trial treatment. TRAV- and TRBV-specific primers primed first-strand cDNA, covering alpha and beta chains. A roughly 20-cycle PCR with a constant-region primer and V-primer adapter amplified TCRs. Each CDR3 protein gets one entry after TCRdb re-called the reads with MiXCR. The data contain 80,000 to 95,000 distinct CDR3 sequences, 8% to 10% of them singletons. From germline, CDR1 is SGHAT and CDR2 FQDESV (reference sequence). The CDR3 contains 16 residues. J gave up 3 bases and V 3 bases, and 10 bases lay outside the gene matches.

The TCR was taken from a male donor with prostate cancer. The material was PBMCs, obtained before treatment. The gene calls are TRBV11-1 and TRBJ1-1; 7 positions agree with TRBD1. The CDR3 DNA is TGTGCCAGCAGCTTGACCCCAGGGACAGTGCACACTGAAGCTTTCTTT. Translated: CASSLTPGTVHTEAFF.